The source of this T cell receptor beta chain is a study of blood T cell repertoires in COVID-19. This clone was counted once. Researchers sorted participants into cohorts using their self-reported clinical history. The CDR3 is made up of 13 amino acids. Trimming took 3 bases from V and 3 from J, leaving 8 bases between them. Germline V CDR1 and CDR2: LNHDA, SQIVND (reference sequence). In the original workflow: Amplification from reference gene primers served as the basis for estimated nucleated cell counts. Measured with immunoSEQ multiplex PCR; TCRdb has only the in-frame clones, and not every one. V, J and clone size reflect that table, while D and trimming were determined from the DNA. The sample lists around 250,000 clones, 85% to 90% seen once, with roughly 4.3% in the top ten.

The chain couples TRBV19 to TRBJ1-1; D ambiguous. Sequencing was done on a sample of PBMCs or T cells enriched from blood (not recorded which). The clonotype originates from a woman aged 30 to 39 with acute COVID-19. In DNA form, the CDR3 reads TGTGCCAGTAGTATCCTACCCTACACTGAAGCTTTCTTT. Protein sequence: CASSILPYTEAFF.